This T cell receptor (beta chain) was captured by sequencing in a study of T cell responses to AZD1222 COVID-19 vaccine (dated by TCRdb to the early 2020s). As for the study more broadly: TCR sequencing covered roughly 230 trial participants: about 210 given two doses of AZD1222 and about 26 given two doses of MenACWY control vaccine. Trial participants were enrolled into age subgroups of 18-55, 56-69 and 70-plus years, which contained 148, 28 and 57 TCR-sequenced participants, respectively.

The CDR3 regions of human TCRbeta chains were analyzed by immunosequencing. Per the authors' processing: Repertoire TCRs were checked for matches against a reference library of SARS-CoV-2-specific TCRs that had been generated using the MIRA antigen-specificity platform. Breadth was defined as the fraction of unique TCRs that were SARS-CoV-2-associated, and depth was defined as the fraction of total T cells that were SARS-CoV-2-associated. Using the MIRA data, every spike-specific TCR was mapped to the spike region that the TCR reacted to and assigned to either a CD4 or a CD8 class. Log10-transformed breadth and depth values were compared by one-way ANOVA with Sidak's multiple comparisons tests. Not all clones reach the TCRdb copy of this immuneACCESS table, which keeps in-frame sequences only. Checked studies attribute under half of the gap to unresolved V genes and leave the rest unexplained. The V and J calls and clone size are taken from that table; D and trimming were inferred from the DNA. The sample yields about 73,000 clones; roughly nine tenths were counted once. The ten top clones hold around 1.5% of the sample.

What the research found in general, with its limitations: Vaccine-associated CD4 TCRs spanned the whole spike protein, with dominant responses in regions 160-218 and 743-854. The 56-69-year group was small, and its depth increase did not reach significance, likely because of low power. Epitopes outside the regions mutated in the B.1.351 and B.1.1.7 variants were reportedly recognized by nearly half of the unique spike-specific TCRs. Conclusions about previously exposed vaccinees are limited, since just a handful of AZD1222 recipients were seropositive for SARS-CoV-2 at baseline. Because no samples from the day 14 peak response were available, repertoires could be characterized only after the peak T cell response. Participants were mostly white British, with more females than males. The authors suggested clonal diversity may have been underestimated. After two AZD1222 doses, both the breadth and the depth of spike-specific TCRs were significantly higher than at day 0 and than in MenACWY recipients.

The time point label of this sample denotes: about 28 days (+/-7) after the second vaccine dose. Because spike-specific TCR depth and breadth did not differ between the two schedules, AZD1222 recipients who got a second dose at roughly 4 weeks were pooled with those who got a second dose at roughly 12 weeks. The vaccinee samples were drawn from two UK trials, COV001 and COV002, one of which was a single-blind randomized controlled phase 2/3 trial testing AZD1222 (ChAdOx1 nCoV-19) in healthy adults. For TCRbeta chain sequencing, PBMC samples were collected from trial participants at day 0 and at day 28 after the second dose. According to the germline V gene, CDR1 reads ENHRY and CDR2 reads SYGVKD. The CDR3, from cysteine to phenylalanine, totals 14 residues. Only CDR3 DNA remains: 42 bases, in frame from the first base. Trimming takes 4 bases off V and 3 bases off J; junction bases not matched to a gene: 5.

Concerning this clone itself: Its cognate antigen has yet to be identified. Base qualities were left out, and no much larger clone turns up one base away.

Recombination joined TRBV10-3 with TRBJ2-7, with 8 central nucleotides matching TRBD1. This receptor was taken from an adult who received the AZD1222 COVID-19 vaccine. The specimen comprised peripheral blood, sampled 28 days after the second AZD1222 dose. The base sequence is TGTGCCATCAGTGGCTCGACAGGGGACTACGAGCAGTACTTC. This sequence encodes CAISGSTGDYEQYF.